The sequence of this T cell receptor (beta chain) was determined in a study of CD8 T cells in Susac syndrome. RNA in amounts of about 0.5 to 1 ug was reverse transcribed with random hexamers. MiXCR, run by TCRdb on the immunoSEQ multiplex PCR reads, gives a single entry per CDR3 protein. The sample yields approximately 200,000 distinct CDR3 sequences, more than 90% seen once. Trimming removed 1 base at V and 1 base at J, with 16 bases between. The CDR3 has 17 amino acids. The germline V gene encodes CDR1 MGHRA and CDR2 YSYEKL. This sequence originates from a human donor with multiple sclerosis. The chain is built from TRBV4-1 and TRBJ1-1, with a tentative D call TRBD1 (5 bases). The source material was CD4+ T cells from PBMCs. CDR3: CASSQATTWGENTEAFF. The CDR3 DNA follows: TGCGCCAGCAGCCAAGCTACCACTTGGGGGGAGAACACTGAAGCTTTCTTT.